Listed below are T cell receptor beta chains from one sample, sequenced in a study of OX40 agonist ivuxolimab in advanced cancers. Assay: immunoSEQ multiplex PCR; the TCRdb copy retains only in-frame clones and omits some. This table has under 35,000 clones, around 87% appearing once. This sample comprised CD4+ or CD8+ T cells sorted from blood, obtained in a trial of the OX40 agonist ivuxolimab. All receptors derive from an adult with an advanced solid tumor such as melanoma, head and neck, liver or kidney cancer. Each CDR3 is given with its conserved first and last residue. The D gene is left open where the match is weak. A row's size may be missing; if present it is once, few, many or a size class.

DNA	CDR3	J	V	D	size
TGTGCCAGCAGCGTAGCGGGAGCCCTGAATGAGCAGTTCTTC	CASSVAGALNEQFF	TRBJ2-1	TRBV9	.	.
TGTGCCAACCGACAGGGTATGAACACTGAAGCTTTCTTT	CANRQGMNTEAFF	TRBJ1-1	TRBV10-3	TRBD1	.
TGCGCCAGCAGCTTCCAGGGGCTAGACGACGATGAGCAGTTCTTC	CASSFQGLDDDEQFF	TRBJ2-1	TRBV5-1	.	.
TGTGCCAGCAGCTTGGTTGGGCCTCAAGAGACCCAGTACTTC	CASSLVGPQETQYF	TRBJ2-5	TRBV5-5	.	.
TGTGCCAGTAGTAGTGGGTTTACCTACGAGCAGTACTTC	CASSSGFTYEQYF	TRBJ2-7	TRBV19	.	.
TGTGCCAGCACCACATTGGGAGCTAACTATGGCTACACCTTC	CASTTLGANYGYTF	TRBJ1-2	TRBV6-1	.	.
TGCGCCAGCAGCCCTACCTCTAGCGGGACGAACACCGGGGAGCTGTTTTTT	CASSPTSSGTNTGELFF	TRBJ2-2	TRBV5-1	TRBD2	.
TGTGCCAGCGGCAAGGGACAGGGTAACTATGGCTACACCTTC	CASGKGQGNYGYTF	TRBJ1-2	TRBV2	TRBD1	.
TGTGCCAGCAGTCCGGACAGGGCTGGAAACACCATATATTTT	CASSPDRAGNTIYF	TRBJ1-3	TRBV2	TRBD1	once
TGCGCCAGCAGCTTGGAACAGGGGGTTGAAGCTTTCTTT	CASSLEQGVEAFF	TRBJ1-1	TRBV5-1	TRBD1	.
TGTGCCACCAGAAAGTCGGGCAGGGAAGATGAAAAACTGTTTTTT	CATRKSGREDEKLFF	TRBJ1-4	TRBV15	.	once
TGTGCCAGCTCTCCTAGCGGGAGGGATGCAGATACGCAGTATTTT	CASSPSGRDADTQYF	TRBJ2-3	TRBV18	TRBD2	.
TGTGCCAGCAGTCTGGTGGGGTTGGGGGGGGAAAAACTGTTTTTT	CASSLVGLGGEKLFF	TRBJ1-4	TRBV28	.	.
TGTGCCAGCAGTTCGACCGGGACAGGGGTCTACAATGAGCAGTTCTTC	CASSSTGTGVYNEQFF	TRBJ2-1	TRBV27	TRBD1	.
TGTGCCAGCACGGGCGGGTTAACAGTAACCGGGGAGCTGTTTTTT	CASTGGLTVTGELFF	TRBJ2-2	TRBV6-5	.	.
TGTGCCAGCAGCCCTCAGGGGAATCAGCCCCAGCATTTT	CASSPQGNQPQHF	TRBJ1-5	TRBV2	.	.
TGCGCCAGCAGTCAATCCGGCGGGAGAGTCCAAGAGACCCAGTACTTC	CASSQSGGRVQETQYF	TRBJ2-5	TRBV23-1	TRBD2	.
TGTGCCAGCAGCGCGTTAGCCCAAGAGACCCAGTACTTC	CASSALAQETQYF	TRBJ2-5	TRBV2	.	.
TGTGCCAGCAGTTCTCTGACTAGCGGGAGAGGGTTAAACAATGAGCAGTTCTTC	CASSSLTSGRGLNNEQFF	TRBJ2-1	TRBV27	TRBD2	.
TGTGCCAGCAGCGTAGTACCCTCGCGGACCACAGATACGCAGTATTTT	CASSVVPSRTTDTQYF	TRBJ2-3	TRBV9	.	.
TGTGCCAGCAGCACCGGACAGGGACTCACCTTC	CASSTGQGLTF	TRBJ1-2	TRBV5-6	TRBD1	few
TGTGCCAGCAGTCCCCGACAGGGGGTATTCCATGAGCAGTTCTTC	CASSPRQGVFHEQFF	TRBJ2-1	TRBV28	TRBD1	.
TGTGCCAGCAGCTTGTTCGGGAATACTTACATTCAGTACTTC	CASSLFGNTYIQYF	TRBJ2-4	TRBV5-6	.	.
TGTGCCAGCCTTTCTAGAAGATCGTCCCTTCACTTC	CASLSRRSSLHF	TRBJ1-2	TRBV6-6	.	few
TGTGCCAGCCGTAGTGGACTAGCGGGCCAGAATGAGCAGTTCTTC	CASRSGLAGQNEQFF	TRBJ2-1	TRBV6-6	TRBD2	.
TGTGCCAGCAGTGAAGCCGGACAGGTTAACATTCAGTACTTC	CASSEAGQVNIQYF	TRBJ2-4	TRBV2	TRBD1	.
TGCGCCAGCAGTTTTCGAGGACCCACCGGGGAGCTGTTTTTT	CASSFRGPTGELFF	TRBJ2-2	TRBV5-1	.	.
TGTGCCAGCAGCTTAGACGGACCCGACTACGAGCAGTACTTC	CASSLDGPDYEQYF	TRBJ2-7	TRBV11-1	.	.
TGTGCCAGTACCAATGACAGGGGTAGCAATCAGCCCCAGCATTTT	CASTNDRGSNQPQHF	TRBJ1-5	TRBV19	TRBD1	.
TGTGCCACCTTGCTTCAGGGTTCATCCTACGAGCAGTACTTC	CATLLQGSSYEQYF	TRBJ2-7	TRBV2	.	.
TGTGCCAGCAGTTTATCTCAGCGGGGGAGCACAGATACGCAGTATTTT	CASSLSQRGSTDTQYF	TRBJ2-3	TRBV27	TRBD2	once
TGTGCCATCACCGGACAGGGGAACACTGAAGCTTTCTTT	CAITGQGNTEAFF	TRBJ1-1	TRBV10-3	TRBD1	once
TGTGCCAGCAGTGAACTAGCGGGAGGGATCTACGAGCAGTACTTC	CASSELAGGIYEQYF	TRBJ2-7	TRBV28	TRBD2	.
TGTGCCAGCAGCCCACCCTACAGGAGAGACACCGGGGAGCTGTTTTTT	CASSPPYRRDTGELFF	TRBJ2-2	TRBV7-9	.	.
TGTGCCAGCAGCCCCATGGACAGGGCCAGGGGCTCCTACGAGCAGTACTTC	CASSPMDRARGSYEQYF	TRBJ2-7	TRBV7-9	TRBD1	once
TGTGCCAGCAGCTTAGGGACCTCCACAGATACGCAGTATTTT	CASSLGTSTDTQYF	TRBJ2-3	TRBV5-4	.	.
TGTGCCAGTAGTTCAGGAACTTTTATAGCGGGAAGGTCCTACAATGAGCAGTTCTTC	CASSSGTFIAGRSYNEQFF	TRBJ2-1	TRBV19	TRBD2	.
TGTGCCAGCAGCAGAACAGGGTACGAGCAGTACTTC	CASSRTGYEQYF	TRBJ2-7	TRBV28	.	.
TGTGCCAGCAGCTTAGCTGTAAGCTCTGGAAACACCATATATTTT	CASSLAVSSGNTIYF	TRBJ1-3	TRBV11-2	.	.
TGTGCCAGCAGTGACGGGACATTCAACTATGGCTACACCTTC	CASSDGTFNYGYTF	TRBJ1-2	TRBV6-1	.	.
TGTGCCAGCAGGGGGAGACTAAACCCGGGCCCAGATACGCAGTATTTT	CASRGRLNPGPDTQYF	TRBJ2-3	TRBV27	.	.
TGTGCCAGCAGCTTGTGGGAGGGACGGAGTAGGAACACTGAAGCTTTCTTT	CASSLWEGRSRNTEAFF	TRBJ1-1	TRBV5-8	.	.
TGTGCCAGCTCGGACTTACACACAACTAATGAAAAACTGTTTTTT	CASSDLHTTNEKLFF	TRBJ1-4	TRBV18	.	.
TGTGCCAGCAGCTTCGGCAGCGGGCCTTACAATGAGCAGTTCTTC	CASSFGSGPYNEQFF	TRBJ2-1	TRBV7-9	.	few